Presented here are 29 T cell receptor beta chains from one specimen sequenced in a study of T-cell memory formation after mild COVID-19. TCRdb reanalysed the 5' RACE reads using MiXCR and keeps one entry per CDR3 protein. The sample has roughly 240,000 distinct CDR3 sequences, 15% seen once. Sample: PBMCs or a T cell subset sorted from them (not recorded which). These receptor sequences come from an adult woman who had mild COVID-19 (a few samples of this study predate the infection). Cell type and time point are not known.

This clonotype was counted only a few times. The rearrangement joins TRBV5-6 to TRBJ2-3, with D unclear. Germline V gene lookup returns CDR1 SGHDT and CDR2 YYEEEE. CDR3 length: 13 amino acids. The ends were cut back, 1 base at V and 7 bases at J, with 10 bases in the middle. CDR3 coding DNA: TGTGCCAGCAGCTTGCGCGAGACCTATACGCAGTATTTT. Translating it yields CASSLRETYTQYF.

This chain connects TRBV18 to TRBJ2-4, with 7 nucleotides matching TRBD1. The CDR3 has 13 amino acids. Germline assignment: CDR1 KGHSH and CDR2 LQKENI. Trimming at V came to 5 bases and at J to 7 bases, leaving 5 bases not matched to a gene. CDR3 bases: TGTGCCAGCTCAGCCGACAGGGTTAACATTCAGTACTTC. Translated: CASSADRVNIQYF.

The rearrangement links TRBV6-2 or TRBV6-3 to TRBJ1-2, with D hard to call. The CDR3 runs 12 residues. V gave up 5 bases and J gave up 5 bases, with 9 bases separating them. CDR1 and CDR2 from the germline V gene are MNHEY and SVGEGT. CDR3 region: CASSGFPYGYTF. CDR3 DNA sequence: TGTGCCAGCAGTGGTTTCCCGTATGGCTACACCTTC.

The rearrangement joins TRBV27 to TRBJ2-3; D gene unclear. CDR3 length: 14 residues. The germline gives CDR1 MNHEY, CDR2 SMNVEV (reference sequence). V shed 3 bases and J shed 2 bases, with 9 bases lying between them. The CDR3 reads CASSFTPHTDTQYF. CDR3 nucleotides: TGTGCCAGCAGTTTTACACCACACACAGATACGCAGTATTTT.

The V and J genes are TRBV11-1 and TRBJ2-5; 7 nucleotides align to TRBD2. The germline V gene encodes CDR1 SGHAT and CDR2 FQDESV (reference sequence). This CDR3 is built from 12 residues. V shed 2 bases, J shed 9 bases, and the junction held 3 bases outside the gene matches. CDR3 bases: TGTGCCAGCAGCTTACTGGCGGGGGCCCAGTACTTC. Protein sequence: CASSLLAGAQYF.

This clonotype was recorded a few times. The CDR3 spells CASSRLAVRSTDTQYF. As DNA, the CDR3 is TGTGCCAGCAGCCGGCTAGCGGTCCGTAGCACAGATACGCAGTATTTT. This chain joins TRBV7-8 and TRBJ2-3; the match to TRBD2 covers 7 bases. V lost 5 bases, J lost 0 bases, and 8 bases stayed unmatched. The CDR3 is 16 residues long. The V gene's germline CDR1 is SGHVS and CDR2 FQNEAQ.

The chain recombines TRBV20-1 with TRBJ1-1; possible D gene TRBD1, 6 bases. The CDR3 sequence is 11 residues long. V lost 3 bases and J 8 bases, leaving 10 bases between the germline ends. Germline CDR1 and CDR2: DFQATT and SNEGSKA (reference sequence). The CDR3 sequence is CSASSGHEAFF. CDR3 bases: TGCAGTGCTAGTTCGGGACACGAAGCTTTCTTT.

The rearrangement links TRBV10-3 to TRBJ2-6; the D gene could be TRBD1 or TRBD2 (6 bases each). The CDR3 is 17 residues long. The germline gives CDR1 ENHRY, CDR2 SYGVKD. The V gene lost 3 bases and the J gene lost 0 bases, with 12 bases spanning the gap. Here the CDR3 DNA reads TGTGCCATCAGTGACGGGGGCCTAACCTCTGGGGCCAACGTCCTGACTTTC. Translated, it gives CAISDGGLTSGANVLTF.

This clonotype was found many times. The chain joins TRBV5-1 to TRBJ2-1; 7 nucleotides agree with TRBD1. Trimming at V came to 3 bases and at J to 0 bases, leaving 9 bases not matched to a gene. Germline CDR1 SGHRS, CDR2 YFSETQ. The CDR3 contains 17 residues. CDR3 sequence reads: CASSSNRQGRSYNEQFF. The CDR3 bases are TGCGCCAGCAGCTCCAACCGACAGGGCCGCTCCTACAATGAGCAGTTCTTC. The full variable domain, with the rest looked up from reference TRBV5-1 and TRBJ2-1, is KAGVTQTPRYLIKTRGQQVTLSCSPISGHRSVSWYQQTPGQGLQFLFEYFSETQRNKGNFPGRFSGRQFSNSRSEMNVSTLELGDSALYLCASSSNRQGRSYNEQFFGPGTRLTVL.

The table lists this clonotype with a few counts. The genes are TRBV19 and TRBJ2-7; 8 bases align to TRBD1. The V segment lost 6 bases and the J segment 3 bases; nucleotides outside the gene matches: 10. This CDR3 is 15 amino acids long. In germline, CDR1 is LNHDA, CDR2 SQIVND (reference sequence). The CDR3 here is CASSRTGTGNYEQYF. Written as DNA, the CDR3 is TGTGCCAGTAGCAGAACCGGGACAGGTAACTACGAGCAGTACTTC.

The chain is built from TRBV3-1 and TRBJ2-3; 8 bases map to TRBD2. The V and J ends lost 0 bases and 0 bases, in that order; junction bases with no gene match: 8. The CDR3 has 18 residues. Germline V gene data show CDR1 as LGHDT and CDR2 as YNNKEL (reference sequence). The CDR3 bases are TGTGCCAGCAGCCAAGACCTTCGACTAGCGAGAAGCACAGATACGCAGTATTTT. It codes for CASSQDLRLARSTDTQYF.

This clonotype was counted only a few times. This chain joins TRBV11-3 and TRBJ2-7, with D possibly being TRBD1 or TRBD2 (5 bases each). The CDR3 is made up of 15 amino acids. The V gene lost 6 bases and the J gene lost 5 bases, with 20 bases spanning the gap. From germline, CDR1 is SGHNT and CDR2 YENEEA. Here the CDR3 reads CASRSYRDRPDEQYF. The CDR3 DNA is TGTGCCAGCAGGTCATACCGGGACCGTCCGGACGAGCAGTACTTC. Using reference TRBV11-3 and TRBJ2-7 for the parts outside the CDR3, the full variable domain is EAGVVQSPRYKIIEKKQPVAFWCNPISGHNTLYWYLQNLGQGPELLIRYENEEAVDDSQLPKDRFSAERLKGVDSTLKIQPAELGDSAVYLCASRSYRDRPDEQYFGPGTRLTVT.

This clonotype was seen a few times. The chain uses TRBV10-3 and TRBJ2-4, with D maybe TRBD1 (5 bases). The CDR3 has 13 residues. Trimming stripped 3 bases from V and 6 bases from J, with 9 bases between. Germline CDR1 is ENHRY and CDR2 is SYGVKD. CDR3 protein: CAISDQGANIQYF. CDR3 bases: TGTGCCATCAGTGACCAAGGGGCAAACATTCAGTACTTC.

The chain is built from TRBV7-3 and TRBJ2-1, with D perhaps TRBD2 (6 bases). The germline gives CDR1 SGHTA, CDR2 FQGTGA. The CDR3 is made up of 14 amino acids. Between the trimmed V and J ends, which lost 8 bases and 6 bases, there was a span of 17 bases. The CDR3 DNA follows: TGTGCCAGCCTGACGCGGGGCGGGGTCAATGAGCAGTTCTTC. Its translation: CASLTRGGVNEQFF.

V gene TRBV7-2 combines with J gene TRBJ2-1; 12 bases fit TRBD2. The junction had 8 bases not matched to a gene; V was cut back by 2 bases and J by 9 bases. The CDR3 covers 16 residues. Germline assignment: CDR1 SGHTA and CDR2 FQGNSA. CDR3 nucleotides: TGTGCCAGCAGCTTATTTGCTAGCGGGAGGGCTAGTGAGCAGTTCTTC. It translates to CASSLFASGRASEQFF.

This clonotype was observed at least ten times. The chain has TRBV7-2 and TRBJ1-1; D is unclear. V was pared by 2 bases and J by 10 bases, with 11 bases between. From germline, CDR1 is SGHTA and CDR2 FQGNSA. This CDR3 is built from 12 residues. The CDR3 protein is CASSLPSEGAFF. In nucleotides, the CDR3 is TGTGCCAGCAGCTTACCCTCTGAAGGAGCTTTCTTT. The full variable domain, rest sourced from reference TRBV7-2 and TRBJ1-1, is GAGVSQSPSNKVTEKGKDVELRCDPISGHTALYWYRQSLGQGLEFLIYFQGNSAPDKSGLPSDRFSAERTGGSVSTLTIQRTQQEDSAVYLCASSLPSEGAFFGQGTRLTVV.

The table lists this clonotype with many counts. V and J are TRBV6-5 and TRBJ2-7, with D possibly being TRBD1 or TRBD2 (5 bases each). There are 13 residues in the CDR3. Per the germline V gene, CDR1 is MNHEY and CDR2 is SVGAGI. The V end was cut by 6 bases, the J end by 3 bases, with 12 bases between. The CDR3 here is CASRTPGSYEQYF. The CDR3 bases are TGTGCCAGCAGGACACCAGGGAGCTACGAGCAGTACTTC.

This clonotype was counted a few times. The CDR3 DNA follows: TGTGCCACCAGCGACTCATCCGGGAGACGAGAGACCCAGTACTTC. Translated, it gives CATSDSSGRRETQYF. This chain joins TRBV24-1 and TRBJ2-5, with a possible D match to TRBD2 (6 bases). The CDR3 runs to 15 residues. V dropped 7 bases and J dropped 4 bases, with 18 bases sitting between them. Germline V lookup: CDR1 KGHDR, CDR2 SFDVKD.

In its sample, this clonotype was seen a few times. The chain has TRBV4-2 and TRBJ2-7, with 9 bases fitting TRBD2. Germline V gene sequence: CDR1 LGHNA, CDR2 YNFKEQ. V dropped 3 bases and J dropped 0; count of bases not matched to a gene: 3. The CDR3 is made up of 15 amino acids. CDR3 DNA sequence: TGTGCCAGCAGCCAGCTAGCGGGGAGCTCCTACGAGCAGTACTTC. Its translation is CASSQLAGSSYEQYF.

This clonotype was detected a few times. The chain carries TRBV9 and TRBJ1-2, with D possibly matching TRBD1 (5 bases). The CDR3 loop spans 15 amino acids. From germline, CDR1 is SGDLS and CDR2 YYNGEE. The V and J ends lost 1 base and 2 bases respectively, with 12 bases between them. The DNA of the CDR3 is TGTGCCAGCAGCGTAAGTGAGTGGACAAACTATGGCTACACCTTC. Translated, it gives CASSVSEWTNYGYTF.

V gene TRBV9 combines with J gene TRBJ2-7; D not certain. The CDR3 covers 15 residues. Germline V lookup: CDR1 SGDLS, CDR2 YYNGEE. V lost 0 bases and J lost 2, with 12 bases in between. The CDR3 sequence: CASSVGPTGTYEQYF. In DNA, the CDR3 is TGTGCCAGCAGCGTAGGTCCCACCGGCACCTACGAGCAGTACTTC.

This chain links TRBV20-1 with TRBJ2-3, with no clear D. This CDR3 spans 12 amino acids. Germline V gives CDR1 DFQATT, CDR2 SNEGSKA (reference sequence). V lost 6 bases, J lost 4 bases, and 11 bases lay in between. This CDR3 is CSAQERADTQYF. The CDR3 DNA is TGCAGTGCCCAGGAAAGGGCAGATACGCAGTATTTT.

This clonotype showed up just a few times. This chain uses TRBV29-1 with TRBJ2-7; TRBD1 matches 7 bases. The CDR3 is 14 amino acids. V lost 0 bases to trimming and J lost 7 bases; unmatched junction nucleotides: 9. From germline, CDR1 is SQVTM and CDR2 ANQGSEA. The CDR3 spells CSVEEQGPPGEQYF. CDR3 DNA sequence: TGCAGCGTTGAAGAACAGGGGCCCCCCGGGGAGCAGTACTTC.

The CDR3 DNA sequence: TGTGCCAGCAGTTGGACAGGGGAATTAGAGACCCAGTACTTC. Amino acids: CASSWTGELETQYF. The chain uses TRBV5-5 and TRBJ2-5; TRBD1 aligns across 9 bases. The CDR3 covers 14 residues. CDR1 is SGHKS, CDR2 YYEKEE, per germline (reference sequence). Trimming cost V 5 bases and J 4 bases; bases outside gene matches: 6.

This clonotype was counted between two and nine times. Here the CDR3 DNA reads TGTGCCAGCAGTTTTATGGGACCCTGGGGCAATCAGCCCCAGCATTTT. Its protein product is CASSFMGPWGNQPQHF. The chain employs TRBV12-3 or TRBV12-4 and TRBJ1-5; possible D gene TRBD1, 5 bases. The CDR3 runs 16 residues. The V end was cut by 3 bases, the J end by 2 bases, with 14 bases between.

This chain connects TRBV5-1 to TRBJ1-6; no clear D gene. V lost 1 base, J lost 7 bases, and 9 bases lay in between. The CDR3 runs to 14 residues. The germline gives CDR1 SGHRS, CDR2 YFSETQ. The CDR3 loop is CASSLSGENSPLHF. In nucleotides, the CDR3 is TGCGCCAGCAGCTTGAGCGGGGAGAATTCACCCCTCCACTTT.

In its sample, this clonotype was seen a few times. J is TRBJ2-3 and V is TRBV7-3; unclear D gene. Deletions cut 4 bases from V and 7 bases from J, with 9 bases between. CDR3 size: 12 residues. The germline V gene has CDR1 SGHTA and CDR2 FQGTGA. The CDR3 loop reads CASSSSPHTQYF. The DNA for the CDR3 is TGTGCCAGCAGCTCAAGCCCTCATACGCAGTATTTT. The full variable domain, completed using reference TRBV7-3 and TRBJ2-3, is GAGVSQTPSNKVTEKGKYVELRCDPISGHTALYWYRQSLGQGPEFLIYFQGTGAADDSGLPNDRFFAVRPEGSVSTLKIQRTERGDSAVYLCASSSSPHTQYFGPGTRLTVL.

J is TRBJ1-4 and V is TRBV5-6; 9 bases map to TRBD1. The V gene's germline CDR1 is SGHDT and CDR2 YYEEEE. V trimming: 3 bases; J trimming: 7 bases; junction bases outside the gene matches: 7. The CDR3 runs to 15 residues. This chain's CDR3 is CASSSSGTGREKLFF. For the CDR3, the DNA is TGTGCCAGCAGCTCATCCGGGACAGGGCGTGAAAAACTGTTTTTT.

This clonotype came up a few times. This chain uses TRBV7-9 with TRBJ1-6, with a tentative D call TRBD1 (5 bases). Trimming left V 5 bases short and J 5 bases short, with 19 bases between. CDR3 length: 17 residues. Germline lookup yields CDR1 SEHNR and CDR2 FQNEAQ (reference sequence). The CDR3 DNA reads TGTGCCAGCAGCCTTCCACCGTTCGGAGGGGATAATTCACCCCTCCACTTT. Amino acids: CASSLPPFGGDNSPLHF.